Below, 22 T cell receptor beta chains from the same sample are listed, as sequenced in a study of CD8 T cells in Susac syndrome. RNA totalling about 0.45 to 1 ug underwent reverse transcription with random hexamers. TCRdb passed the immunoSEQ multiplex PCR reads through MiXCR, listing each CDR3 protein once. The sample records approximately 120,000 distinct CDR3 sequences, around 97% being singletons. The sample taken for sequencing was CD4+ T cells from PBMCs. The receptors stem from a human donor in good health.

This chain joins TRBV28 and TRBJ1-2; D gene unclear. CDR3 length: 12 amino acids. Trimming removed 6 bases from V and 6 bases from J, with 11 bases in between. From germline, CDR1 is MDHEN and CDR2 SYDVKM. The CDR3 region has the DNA TGTGCCAGCAGGTCGCAGCAGAATGGCTACACCTTC. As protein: CASRSQQNGYTF.

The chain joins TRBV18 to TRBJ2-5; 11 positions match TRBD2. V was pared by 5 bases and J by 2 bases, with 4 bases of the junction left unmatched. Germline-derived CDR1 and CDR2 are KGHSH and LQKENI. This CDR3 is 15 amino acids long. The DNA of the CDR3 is TGTGCCAGCTCATCGGGACTAGCGGAGCAAGAGACCCAGTACTTC. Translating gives CASSSGLAEQETQYF.

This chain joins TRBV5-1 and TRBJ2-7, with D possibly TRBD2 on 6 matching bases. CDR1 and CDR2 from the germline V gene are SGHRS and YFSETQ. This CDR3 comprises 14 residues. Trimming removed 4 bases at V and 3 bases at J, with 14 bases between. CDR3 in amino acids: CASSPSGTLYEQYF. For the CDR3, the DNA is TGCGCCAGCAGCCCCTCCGGGACTCTCTACGAGCAGTACTTC. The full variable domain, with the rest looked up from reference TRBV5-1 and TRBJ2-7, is KAGVTQTPRYLIKTRGQQVTLSCSPISGHRSVSWYQQTPGQGLQFLFEYFSETQRNKGNFPGRFSGRQFSNSRSEMNVSTLELGDSALYLCASSPSGTLYEQYFGPGTRLTVT.

CDR3: CASSRTTGVGETQYF. DNA for the CDR3: TGTGCCAGCAGCCGCACGACAGGGGTAGGGGAGACCCAGTACTTC. The V gene is TRBV12-3 or TRBV12-4, the J gene TRBJ2-5, with TRBD1 matching over 8 bases. The CDR3 is 15 amino acids. J was trimmed by 5 bases and V by 6 bases; bases with no gene match: 11.

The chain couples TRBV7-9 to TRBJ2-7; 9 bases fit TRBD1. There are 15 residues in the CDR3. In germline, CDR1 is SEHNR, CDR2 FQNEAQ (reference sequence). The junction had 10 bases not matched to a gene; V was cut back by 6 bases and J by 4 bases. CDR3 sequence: CASSIAGTGFYEQYF. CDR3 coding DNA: TGTGCCAGCAGTATAGCCGGGACAGGGTTTTACGAGCAGTACTTC.

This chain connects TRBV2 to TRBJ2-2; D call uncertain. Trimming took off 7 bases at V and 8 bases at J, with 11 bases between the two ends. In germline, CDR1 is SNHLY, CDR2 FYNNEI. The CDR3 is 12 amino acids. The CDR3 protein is CASNPSQGELFF. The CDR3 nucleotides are TGTGCCAGCAACCCGAGCCAGGGGGAGCTGTTTTTT.

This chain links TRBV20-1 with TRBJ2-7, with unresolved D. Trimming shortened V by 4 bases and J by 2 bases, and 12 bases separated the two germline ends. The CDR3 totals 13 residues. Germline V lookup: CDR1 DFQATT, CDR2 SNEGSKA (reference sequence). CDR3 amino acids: CSATPQDPYEQYF. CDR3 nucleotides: TGCAGTGCTACTCCGCAGGACCCCTACGAGCAGTACTTC.

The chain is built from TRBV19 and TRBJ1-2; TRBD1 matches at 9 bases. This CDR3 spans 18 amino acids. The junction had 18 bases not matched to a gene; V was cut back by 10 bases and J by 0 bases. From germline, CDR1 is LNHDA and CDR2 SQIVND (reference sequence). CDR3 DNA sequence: TGTGCCACTACAAGAGGGCCTTTCGGGACAGGGCCTAACTATGGCTACACCTTC. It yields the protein CATTRGPFGTGPNYGYTF.

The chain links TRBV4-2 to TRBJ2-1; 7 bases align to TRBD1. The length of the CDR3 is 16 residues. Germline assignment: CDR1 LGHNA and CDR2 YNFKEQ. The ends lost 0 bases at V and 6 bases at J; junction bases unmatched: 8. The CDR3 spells CASSQELGTETNEQFF. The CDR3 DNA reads TGTGCCAGCAGCCAAGAGCTAGGGACAGAGACCAATGAGCAGTTCTTC.

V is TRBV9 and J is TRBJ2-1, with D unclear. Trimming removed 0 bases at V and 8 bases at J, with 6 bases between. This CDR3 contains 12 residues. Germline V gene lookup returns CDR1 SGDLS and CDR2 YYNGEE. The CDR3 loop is CASSVGSYEQFF. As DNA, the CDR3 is TGTGCCAGCAGCGTAGGATCGTATGAGCAGTTCTTC.

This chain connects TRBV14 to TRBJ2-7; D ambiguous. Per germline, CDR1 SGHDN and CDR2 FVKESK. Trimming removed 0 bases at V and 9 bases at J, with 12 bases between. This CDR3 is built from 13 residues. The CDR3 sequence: CASSQDVRTGQYF. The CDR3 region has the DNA TGTGCCAGCAGCCAAGATGTCCGGACCGGGCAGTACTTC.

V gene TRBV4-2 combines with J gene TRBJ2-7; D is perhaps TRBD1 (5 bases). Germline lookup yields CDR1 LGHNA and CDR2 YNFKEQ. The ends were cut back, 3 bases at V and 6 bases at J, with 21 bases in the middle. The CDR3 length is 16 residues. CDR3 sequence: CASSHTTSKGPGEQYF. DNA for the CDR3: TGTGCCAGCAGCCACACAACATCGAAGGGGCCGGGCGAGCAGTACTTC.

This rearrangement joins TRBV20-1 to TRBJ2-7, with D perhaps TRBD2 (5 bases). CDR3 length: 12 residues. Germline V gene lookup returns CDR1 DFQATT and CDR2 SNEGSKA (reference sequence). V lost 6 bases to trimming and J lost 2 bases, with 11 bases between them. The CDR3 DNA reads TGCAGTGCACCAGCGGATGCCTACGAGCAGTACTTC. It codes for CSAPADAYEQYF.

The CDR3 is CASSLRGAGSGANVLTF. The CDR3 DNA reads TGTGCCAGCAGCTTACGGGGGGCAGGGTCTGGGGCCAACGTCCTGACTTTC. This sequence joins TRBV7-9 and TRBJ2-6; the D gene is possibly TRBD2 (7 bases). This CDR3 has 17 amino acids. Trimming removed 2 bases at V and 1 base at J, with 12 bases between. Germline assignment: CDR1 SEHNR and CDR2 FQNEAQ (reference sequence).

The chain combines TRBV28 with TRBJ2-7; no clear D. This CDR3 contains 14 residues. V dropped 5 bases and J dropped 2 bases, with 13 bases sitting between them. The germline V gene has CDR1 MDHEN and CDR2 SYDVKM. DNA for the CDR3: TGTGCCAGCAGTCCCGATCAAAGACCCTACGAGCAGTACTTC. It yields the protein CASSPDQRPYEQYF.

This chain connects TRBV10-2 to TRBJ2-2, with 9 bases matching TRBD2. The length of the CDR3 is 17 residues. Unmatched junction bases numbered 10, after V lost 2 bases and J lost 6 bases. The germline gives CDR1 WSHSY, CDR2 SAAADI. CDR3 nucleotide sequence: TGCGCCAGCAGTGAGCTGCGTCCGGGACTAGCCCCCGGGGAGCTGTTTTTT. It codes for CASSELRPGLAPGELFF.

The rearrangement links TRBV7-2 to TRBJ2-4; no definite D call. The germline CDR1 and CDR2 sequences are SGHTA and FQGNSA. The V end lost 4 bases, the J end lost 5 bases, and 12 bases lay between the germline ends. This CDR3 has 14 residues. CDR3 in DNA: TGTGCCAGCAGCTCCCGACACCTCGAAAACATTCAGTACTTC. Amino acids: CASSSRHLENIQYF.

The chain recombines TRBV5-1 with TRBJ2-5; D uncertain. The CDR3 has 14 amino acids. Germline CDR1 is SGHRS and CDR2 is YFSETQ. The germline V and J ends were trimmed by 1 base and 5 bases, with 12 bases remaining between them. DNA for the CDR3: TGCGCCAGCAGCTTGTTCGCGGCCGAGGAGACCCAGTACTTC. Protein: CASSLFAAEETQYF.

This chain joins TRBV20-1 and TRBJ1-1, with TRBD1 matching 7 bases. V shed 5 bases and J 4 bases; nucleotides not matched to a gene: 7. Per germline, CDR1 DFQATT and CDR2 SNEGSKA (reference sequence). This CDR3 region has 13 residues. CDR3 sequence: CSAEDRVGTEAFF. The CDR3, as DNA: TGCAGTGCTGAAGACAGGGTGGGCACTGAAGCTTTCTTT.

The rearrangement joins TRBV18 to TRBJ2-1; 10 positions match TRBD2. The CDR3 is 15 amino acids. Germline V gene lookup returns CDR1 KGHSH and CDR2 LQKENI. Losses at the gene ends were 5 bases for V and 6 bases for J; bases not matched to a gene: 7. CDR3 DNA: TGTGCCAGCTCAACTCTAGCGGGAGTAGGCAATGAGCAGTTCTTC. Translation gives CASSTLAGVGNEQFF.

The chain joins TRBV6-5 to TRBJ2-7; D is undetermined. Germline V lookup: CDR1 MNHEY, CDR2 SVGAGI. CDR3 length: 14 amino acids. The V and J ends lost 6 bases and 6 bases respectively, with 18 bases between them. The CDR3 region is CASSRAALPPEQYF. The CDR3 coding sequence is TGTGCCAGCAGCCGGGCGGCTCTCCCACCCGAGCAGTACTTC.

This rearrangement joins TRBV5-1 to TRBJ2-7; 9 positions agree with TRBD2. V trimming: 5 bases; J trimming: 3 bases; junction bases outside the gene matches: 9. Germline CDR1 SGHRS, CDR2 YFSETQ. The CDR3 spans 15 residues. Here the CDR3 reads CASRRLTSGNYEQYF. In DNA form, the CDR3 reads TGCGCCAGCAGGAGACTGACTAGCGGTAACTACGAGCAGTACTTC. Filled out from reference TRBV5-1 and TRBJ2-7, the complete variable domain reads KAGVTQTPRYLIKTRGQQVTLSCSPISGHRSVSWYQQTPGQGLQFLFEYFSETQRNKGNFPGRFSGRQFSNSRSEMNVSTLELGDSALYLCASRRLTSGNYEQYFGPGTRLTVT.